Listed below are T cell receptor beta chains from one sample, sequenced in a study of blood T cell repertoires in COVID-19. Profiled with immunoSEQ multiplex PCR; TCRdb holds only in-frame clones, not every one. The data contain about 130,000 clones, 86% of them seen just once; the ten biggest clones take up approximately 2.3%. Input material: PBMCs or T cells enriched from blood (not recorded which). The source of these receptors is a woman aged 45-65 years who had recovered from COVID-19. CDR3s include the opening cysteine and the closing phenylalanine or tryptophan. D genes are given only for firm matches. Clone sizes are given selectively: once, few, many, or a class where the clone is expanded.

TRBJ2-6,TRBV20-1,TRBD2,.,TGCAGTGCTAGTCGGGGGGGACTGGGGTCTGGGGCCAACGTCCTGACTTTC,CSASRGGLGSGANVLTF
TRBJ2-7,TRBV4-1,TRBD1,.,TGCGCCAGCGCAGGAGGGACAGGTACCTACGAGCAGTACTTC,CASAGGTGTYEQYF
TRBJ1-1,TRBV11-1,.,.,TGTGCCAGCAGCTTAGCGCTGGCAGGAAAAAACACTGAAGCTTTCTTT,CASSLALAGKNTEAFF
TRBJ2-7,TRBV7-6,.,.,TGTGCCAGCAGCCCAGGTGGGGGGTCGGGCGAGCAGTACTTC,CASSPGGGSGEQYF
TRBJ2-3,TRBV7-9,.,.,TGTGCCAGCAGCTTAGGGGGGGGCGGCACAGATACGCAGTATTTT,CASSLGGGGTDTQYF
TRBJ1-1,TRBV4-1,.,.,TGCGCCAGCAGCCAAAAAGGGGGGGGTATTGAAGCTTTCTTT,CASSQKGGGIEAFF
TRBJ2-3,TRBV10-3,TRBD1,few,TGTGCCACCACCCCACATACAGGGGGCCCCACAGATACGCAGTATTTT,CATTPHTGGPTDTQYF
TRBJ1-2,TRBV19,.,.,TGTGCCAGTAGCCAGGACACTAACTATGGCTACACCTTC,CASSQDTNYGYTF
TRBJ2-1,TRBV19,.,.,TGTGCCAGTAGGAAATTAGCGGCGAGCTCCTACAATGAGCAGTTCTTC,CASRKLAASSYNEQFF
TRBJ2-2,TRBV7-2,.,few,TGTGCCAGCAGCTTAGCTCCGGGATCAGCCGGGGAGCTGTTTTTT,CASSLAPGSAGELFF
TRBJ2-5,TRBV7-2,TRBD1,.,TGTGCCAGCAGCGTCTGGACAGGAGAACAAGAGACCCAGTACTTC,CASSVWTGEQETQYF
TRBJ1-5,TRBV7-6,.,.,TGTGCCAGCAGCTTTATAGTTAAAGTAAATAGCAATCAGCCCCAGCATTTT,CASSFIVKVNSNQPQHF
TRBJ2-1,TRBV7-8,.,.,TGTGCCAGCAGCCTCCCCAGGCGGGATGAGCAGTTCTTC,CASSLPRRDEQFF
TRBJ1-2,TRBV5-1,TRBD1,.,TGCGCCAGCACTGAAGACAGGGCTGACTATGGCTACACCTTC,CASTEDRADYGYTF
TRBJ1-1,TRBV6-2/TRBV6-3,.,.,TGTGCCAGCAGTCGACAGGCCCAGAACACTGAAGCTTTCTTT,CASSRQAQNTEAFF
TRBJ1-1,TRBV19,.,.,TGTGCCAGTACCACTCGGGGGGACACTGAAGCTTTCTTT,CASTTRGDTEAFF
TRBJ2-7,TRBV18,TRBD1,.,TGTGCCAGCTCACCACAGGGACAGGGATACAGAATTTTGACCTACGAGCAGTACTTC,CASSPQGQGYRILTYEQYF
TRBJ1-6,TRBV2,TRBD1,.,TGTGCCAGCAAGGGACAGGAGAATTCACCCCTCCACTTT,CASKGQENSPLHF
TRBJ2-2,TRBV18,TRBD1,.,TGTGCCAGCTCAGATCGGGACAGAAAAACCACCGGGGAGCTGTTTTTT,CASSDRDRKTTGELFF
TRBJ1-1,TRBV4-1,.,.,TGCGCCAGCAGCCGCCTGACAGGCACTGAAGCTTTCTTT,CASSRLTGTEAFF
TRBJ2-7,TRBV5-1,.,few,TGCGCCAGCAGTACCCTTAAGGGGACACCGGCCTACGAGCAGTACTTC,CASSTLKGTPAYEQYF
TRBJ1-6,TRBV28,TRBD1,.,TGTGCCAGCAGTTTAGGGGACAGGGGTAATTCACCCCTCCACTTT,CASSLGDRGNSPLHF
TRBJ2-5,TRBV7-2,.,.,TGTGCCAGCAGCCAGGGGGGAATCCAAGAGACCCAGTACTTC,CASSQGGIQETQYF
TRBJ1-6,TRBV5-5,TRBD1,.,TGTGCCAGCAGCTACGATCCGGGACAGAATTCACCCCTCCACTTT,CASSYDPGQNSPLHF
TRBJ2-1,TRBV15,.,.,TGTGCCACCAGCAACCAGGGCAAGGATGAGCAGTTCTTC,CATSNQGKDEQFF
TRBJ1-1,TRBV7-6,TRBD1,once,TGTGCCAGCAGCTTAGCTGTGACAGGGGCCAACACTGAAGCTTTCTTT,CASSLAVTGANTEAFF
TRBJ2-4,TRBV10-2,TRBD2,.,TGCGCCAGTTCCGCCCAAGCGGGGGGGCGCAACATTCAGTACTTC,CASSAQAGGRNIQYF
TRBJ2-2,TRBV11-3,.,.,TGTGCCAGCAGCTGGGTGGAGGGTACCGGGGAGCTGTTTTTT,CASSWVEGTGELFF
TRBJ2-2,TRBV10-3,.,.,TGTGCCATCAGTAAACAGGGTGCCACGGACACCGGGGAGCTGTTTTTT,CAISKQGATDTGELFF
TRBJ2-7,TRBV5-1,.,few,TGCGCCAGCAGCCCACTAGCCTCCAGCTCCTACGAGCAGTACTTC,CASSPLASSSYEQYF
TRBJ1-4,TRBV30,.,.,TGTGCCTGGAGTTACTCTGTTAATGAAAAACTGTTTTTT,CAWSYSVNEKLFF
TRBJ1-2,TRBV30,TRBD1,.,TGTGCCTGGAGTTTGACAGGGAATAACTATGGCTACACCTTC,CAWSLTGNNYGYTF
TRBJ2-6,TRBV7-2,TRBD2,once,TGTGCCAGCAGCTTAGTTGCTAGCGGGGGTTTTGGGGCCAACGTCCTGACTTTC,CASSLVASGGFGANVLTF
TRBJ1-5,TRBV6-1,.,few,TGTGCCAGCAGTGAAGCCTGGCGGGAAAATCAGCCCCAGCATTTT,CASSEAWRENQPQHF
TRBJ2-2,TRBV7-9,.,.,TGTGCCAGCAGCTTAGGTCCACGCGCCGGGGAGCTGTTTTTT,CASSLGPRAGELFF
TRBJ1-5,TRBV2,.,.,TGTGCCAGCAGCCCGGACAGAAGCAATCAGCCCCAGCATTTT,CASSPDRSNQPQHF
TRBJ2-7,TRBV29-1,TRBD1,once,TGCAGCGTTGAAGATGGGACAGGCTACGAGCAGTACTTC,CSVEDGTGYEQYF
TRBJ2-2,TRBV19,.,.,TGTGCCAGTAGTCTTGTCAGGGCAACCGGGGAGCTGTTTTTT,CASSLVRATGELFF
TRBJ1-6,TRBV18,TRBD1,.,TGTGCCAGCTCCGGACAGGGGAGCTCCTATAATTCACCCCTCCACTTT,CASSGQGSSYNSPLHF
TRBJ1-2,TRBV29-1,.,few,TGCAGCGTTGGACATAACTATGGCTACACCTTC,CSVGHNYGYTF
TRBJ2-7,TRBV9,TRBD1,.,TGTGCCAGCAGCGAGGGGGCTCCGGGCGAGCAGTACTTC,CASSEGAPGEQYF
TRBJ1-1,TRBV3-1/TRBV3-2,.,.,TGTGCCAGCAGCCAGGGGCAGGGGCTTAAGGACACTGAAGCTTTCTTT,CASSQGQGLKDTEAFF
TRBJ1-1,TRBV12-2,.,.,TGTGCAAGTTACAGTCGGGGAGCTTTCTTT,CASYSRGAFF